The sequence of this T cell receptor (beta chain) was determined in a study of blood T cell repertoires in COVID-19. Study background: Samples came from the United States, Italy and Spain, spanning acute and convalescent COVID-19.

Method: immunoSEQ multiplex PCR; TCRdb's copy keeps in-frame clones and lacks some. The sample shows about 250,000 clones, around 89% of them seen only once. Germline V gene lookup returns CDR1 SGHTA and CDR2 FQGNSA. Trimming removed 5 bases at V and 9 bases at J, with 11 bases between. The CDR3 consists of 12 residues. This TCR was recovered from a woman aged 30 to 39 with COVID-19, enrolled during active disease. The genes are TRBV7-2 and TRBJ2-1; a possible D gene is TRBD2 (6 bases). Sequencing was carried out using peripheral blood. The DNA of the CDR3 is TGTGCCAGCAGCCCTACTAGCCTTGAGCAGTTCTTC. As protein: CASSPTSLEQFF. Full variable domain (rest looked up from reference TRBV7-2 and TRBJ2-1): GAGVSQSPSNKVTEKGKDVELRCDPISGHTALYWYRQSLGQGLEFLIYFQGNSAPDKSGLPSDRFSAERTGGSVSTLTIQRTQQEDSAVYLCASSPTSLEQFFGPGTRLTVL.